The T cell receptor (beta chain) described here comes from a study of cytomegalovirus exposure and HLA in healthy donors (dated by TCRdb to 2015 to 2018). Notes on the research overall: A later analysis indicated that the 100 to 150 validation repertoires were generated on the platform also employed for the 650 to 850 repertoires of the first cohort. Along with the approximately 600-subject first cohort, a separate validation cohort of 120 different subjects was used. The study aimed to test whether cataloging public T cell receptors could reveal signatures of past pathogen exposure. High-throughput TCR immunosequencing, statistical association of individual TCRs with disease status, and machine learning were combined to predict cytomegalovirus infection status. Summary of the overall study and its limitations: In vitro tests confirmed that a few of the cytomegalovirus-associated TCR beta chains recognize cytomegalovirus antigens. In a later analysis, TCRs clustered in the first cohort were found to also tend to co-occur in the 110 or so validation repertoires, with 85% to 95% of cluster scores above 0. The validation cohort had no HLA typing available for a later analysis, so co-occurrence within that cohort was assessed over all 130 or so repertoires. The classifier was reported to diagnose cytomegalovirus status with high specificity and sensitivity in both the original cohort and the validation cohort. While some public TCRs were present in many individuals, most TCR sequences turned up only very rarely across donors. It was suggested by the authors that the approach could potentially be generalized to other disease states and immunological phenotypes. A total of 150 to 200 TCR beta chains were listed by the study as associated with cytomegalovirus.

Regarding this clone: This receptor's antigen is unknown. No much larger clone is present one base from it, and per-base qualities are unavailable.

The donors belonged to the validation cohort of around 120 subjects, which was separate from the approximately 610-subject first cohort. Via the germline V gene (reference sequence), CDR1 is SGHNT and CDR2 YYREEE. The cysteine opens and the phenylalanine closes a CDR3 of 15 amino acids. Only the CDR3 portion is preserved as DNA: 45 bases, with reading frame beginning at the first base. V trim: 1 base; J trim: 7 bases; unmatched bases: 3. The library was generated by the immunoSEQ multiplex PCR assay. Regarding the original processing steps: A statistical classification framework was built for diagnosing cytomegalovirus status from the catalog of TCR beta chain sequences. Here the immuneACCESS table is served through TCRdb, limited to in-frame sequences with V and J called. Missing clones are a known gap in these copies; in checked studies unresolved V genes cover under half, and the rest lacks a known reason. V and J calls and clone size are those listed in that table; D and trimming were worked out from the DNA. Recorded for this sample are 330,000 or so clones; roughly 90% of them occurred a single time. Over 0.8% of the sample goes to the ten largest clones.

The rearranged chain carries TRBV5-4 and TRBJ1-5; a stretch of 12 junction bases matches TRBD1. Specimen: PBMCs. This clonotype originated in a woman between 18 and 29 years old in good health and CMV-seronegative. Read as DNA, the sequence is TGTGCCAGCAGCTTGATGGGGACAGGGGGCCAGCCCCAGCATTTT. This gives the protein CASSLMGTGGQPQHF.